The T cell receptor (beta chain) under discussion was sequenced for a study of control samples from healthy donors and cancer patients. Repertoires were generated with immunoSEQ multiplex PCR, while TCRdb's copy carries only in-frame clones and drops some. The sample has roughly 120,000 clones, more than 75% seen once; the top ten hold 3.5% to 4%. The CDR3 runs to 17 residues. Germline loops: CDR1 LGHDT, CDR2 YNNKEL (reference sequence). V was trimmed by 0 bases and J by 0 bases, leaving 11 bases between them. The sequence was collected from a woman aged 60-70 years with lung cancer. The gene calls are TRBV3-1 (or the pseudogene TRBV3-2) and TRBJ1-4; the D is unclear. Material: PBMCs. The CDR3 loop is CASSQDSDPTTNEKLFF. In DNA form, the CDR3 reads TGTGCCAGCAGCCAAGACTCTGACCCTACAACTAATGAAAAACTGTTTTTT.